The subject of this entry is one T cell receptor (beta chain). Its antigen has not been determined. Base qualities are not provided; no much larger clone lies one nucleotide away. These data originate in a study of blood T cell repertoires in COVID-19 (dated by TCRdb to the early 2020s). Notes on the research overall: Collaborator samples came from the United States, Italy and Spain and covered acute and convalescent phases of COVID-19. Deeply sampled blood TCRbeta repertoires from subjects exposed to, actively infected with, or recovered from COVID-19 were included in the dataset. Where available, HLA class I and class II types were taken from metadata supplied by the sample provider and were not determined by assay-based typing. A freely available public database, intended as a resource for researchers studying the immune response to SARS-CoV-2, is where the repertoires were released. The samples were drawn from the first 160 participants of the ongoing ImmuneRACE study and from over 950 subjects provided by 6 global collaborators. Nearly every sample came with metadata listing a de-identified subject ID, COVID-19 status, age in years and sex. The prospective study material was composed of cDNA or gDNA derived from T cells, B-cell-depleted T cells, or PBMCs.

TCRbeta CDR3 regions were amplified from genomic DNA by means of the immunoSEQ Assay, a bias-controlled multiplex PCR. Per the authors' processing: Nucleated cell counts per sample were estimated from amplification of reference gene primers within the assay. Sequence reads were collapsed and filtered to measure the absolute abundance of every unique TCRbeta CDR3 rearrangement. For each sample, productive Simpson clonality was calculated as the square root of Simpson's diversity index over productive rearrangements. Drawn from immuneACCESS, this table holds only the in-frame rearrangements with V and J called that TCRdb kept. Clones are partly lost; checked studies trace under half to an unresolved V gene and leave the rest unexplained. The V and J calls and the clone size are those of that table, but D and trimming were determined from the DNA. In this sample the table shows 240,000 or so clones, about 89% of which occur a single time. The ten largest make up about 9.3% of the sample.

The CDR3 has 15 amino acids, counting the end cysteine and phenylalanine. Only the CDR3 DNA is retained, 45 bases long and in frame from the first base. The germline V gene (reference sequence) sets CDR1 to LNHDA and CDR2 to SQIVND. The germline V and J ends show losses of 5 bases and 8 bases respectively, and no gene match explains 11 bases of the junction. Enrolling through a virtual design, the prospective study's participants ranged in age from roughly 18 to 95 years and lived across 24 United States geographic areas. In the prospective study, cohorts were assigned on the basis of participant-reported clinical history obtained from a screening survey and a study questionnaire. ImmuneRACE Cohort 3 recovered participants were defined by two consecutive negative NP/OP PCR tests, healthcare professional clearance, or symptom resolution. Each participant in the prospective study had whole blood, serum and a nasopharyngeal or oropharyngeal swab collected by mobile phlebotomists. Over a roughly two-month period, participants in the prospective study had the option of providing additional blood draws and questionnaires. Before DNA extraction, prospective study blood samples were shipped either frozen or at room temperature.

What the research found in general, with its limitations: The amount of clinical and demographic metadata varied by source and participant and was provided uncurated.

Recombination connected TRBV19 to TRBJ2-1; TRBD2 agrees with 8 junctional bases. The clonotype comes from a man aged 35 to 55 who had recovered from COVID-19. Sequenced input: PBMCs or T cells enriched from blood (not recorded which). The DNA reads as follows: TGTGCCAGTAGTTTGACGGGGGGGCATTCGTATGAGCAGTTCTTC. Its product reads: CASSLTGGHSYEQFF.